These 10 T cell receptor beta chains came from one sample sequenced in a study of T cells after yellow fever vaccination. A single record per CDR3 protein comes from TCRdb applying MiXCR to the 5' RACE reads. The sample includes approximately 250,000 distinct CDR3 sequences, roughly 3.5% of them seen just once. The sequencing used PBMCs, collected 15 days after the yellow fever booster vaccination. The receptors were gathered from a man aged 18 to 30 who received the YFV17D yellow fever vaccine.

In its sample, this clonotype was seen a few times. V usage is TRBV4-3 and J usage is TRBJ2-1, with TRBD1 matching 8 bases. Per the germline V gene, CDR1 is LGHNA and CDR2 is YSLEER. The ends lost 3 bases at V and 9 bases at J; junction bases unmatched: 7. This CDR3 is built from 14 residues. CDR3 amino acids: CASSQVDRESEQFF. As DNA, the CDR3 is TGCGCCAGCAGCCAGGTGGACAGGGAATCTGAGCAGTTCTTC.

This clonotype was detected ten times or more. The CDR3 protein is CASSLTGVKETQYF. DNA for the CDR3: TGCGCCAGCAGCTTGACAGGGGTGAAGGAGACCCAGTACTTC. The chain recombines TRBV5-1 with TRBJ2-5; TRBD1 aligns across 7 bases. CDR3 length: 14 amino acids. V trimming: 1 base; J trimming: 5 bases; junction bases outside the gene matches: 5. CDR1 and CDR2 (germline): SGHRS, YFSETQ.

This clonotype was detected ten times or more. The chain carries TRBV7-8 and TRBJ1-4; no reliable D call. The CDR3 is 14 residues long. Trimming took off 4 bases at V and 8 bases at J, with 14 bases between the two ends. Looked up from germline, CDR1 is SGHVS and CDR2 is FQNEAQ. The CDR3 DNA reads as TGTGCCAGCAGCTCGAGGAGCATTGGAGAAAAACTGTTTTTT. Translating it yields CASSSRSIGEKLFF.

The CDR3 coding sequence is TGTGCCAGCAGCCCAGGACCCGGGACAGGGTACACCGGGGAGCTGTTTTTT. This codes for CASSPGPGTGYTGELFF. The chain couples TRBV5-4 to TRBJ2-2, with 9 bases fitting TRBD1. Losses at the gene ends were 4 bases for V and 3 bases for J; bases not matched to a gene: 10. CDR1 and CDR2 from the germline V gene are SGHNT and YYREEE (reference sequence). The CDR3 has 17 residues.

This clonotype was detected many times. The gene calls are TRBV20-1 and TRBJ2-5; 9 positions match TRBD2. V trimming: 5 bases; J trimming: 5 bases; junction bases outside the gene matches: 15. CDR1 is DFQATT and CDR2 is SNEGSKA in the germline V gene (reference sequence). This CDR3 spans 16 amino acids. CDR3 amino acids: CSAPPSAGGPRETQYF. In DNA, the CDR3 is TGCAGTGCTCCTCCTTCCGCGGGGGGGCCTAGGGAGACCCAGTACTTC.

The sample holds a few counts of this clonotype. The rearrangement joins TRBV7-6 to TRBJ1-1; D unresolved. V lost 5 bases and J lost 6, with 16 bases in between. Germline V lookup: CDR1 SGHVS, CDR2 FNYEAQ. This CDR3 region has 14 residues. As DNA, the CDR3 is TGTGCCAGCAGCCTATCCGTCGGGCTGTCTGAAGCTTTCTTT. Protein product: CASSLSVGLSEAFF.

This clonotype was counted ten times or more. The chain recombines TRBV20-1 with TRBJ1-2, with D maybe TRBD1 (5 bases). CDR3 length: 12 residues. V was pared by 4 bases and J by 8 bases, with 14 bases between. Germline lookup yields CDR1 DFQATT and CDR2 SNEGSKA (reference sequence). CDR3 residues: CSAIDWGWGYTF. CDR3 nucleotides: TGCAGTGCTATTGACTGGGGCTGGGGCTACACCTTC.

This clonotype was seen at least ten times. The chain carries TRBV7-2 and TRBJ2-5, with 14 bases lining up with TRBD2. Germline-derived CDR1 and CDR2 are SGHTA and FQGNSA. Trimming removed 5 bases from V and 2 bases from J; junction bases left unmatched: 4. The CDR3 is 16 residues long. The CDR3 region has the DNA TGTGCCAGCAGCACGGGACTAGCGGGGGAGCAAGAGACCCAGTACTTC. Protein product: CASSTGLAGEQETQYF.

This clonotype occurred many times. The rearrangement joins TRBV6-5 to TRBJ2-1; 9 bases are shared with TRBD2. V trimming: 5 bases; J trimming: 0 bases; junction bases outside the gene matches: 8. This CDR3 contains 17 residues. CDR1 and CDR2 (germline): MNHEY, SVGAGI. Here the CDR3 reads CASSPYLAGSSYNEQFF. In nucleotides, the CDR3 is TGTGCCAGCAGTCCCTATCTAGCGGGGAGCTCCTACAATGAGCAGTTCTTC.

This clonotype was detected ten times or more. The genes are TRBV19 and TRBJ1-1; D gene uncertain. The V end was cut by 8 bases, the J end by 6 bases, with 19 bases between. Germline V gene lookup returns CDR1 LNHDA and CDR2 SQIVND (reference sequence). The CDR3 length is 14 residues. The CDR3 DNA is TGTGCCAGTTTCACTCTCGGGAGGTCGGCTGAAGCTTTCTTT. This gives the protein CASFTLGRSAEAFF.